This T cell receptor (beta chain) emerged from a study of blood T cell repertoires in COVID-19. Overall study: Acute-phase and convalescent COVID-19 samples originated in the United States, Italy and Spain.

Germline V gene data show CDR1 as LGHDT and CDR2 as YNNKEL (reference sequence). The length of the CDR3 is 16 residues. The V and J ends lost 4 bases and 6 bases, in that order; junction bases with no gene match: 11. Source study methods: Researchers report that nucleated cell counts were estimated from reference gene primer amplification. The assay was immunoSEQ multiplex PCR, and TCRdb's table has in-frame clones only and misses some. For V, J and clone size, that table is used; D and trimming come from the DNA. The sample lists over 45,000 clones; 65% to 85% were seen once. The chain employs TRBV3-1 (or the pseudogene TRBV3-2) and TRBJ2-1; 8 positions agree with TRBD1. Input material: peripheral blood. This receptor was taken from a man aged 65 to 79 with active COVID-19. This CDR3 reads CASSRHQGARPNEQFF. In DNA form, the CDR3 reads TGTGCCAGCAGCCGCCACCAGGGGGCGCGTCCCAATGAGCAGTTCTTC.